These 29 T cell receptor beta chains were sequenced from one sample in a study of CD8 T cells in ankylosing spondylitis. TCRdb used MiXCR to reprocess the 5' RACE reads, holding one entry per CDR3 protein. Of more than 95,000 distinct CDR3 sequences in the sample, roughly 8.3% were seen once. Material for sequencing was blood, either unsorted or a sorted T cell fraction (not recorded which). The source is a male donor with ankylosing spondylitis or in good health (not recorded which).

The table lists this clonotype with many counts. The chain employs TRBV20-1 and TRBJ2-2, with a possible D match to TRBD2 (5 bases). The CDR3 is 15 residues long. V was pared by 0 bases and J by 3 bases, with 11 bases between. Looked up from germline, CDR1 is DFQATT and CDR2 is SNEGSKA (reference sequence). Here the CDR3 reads CSARDDTRDTGELFF. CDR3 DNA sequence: TGCAGTGCTAGAGATGACACTAGAGACACCGGGGAGCTGTTTTTT.

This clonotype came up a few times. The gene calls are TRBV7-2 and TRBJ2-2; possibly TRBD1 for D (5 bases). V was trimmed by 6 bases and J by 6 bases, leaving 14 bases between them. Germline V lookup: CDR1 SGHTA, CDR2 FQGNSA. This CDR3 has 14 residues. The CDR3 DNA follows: TGTGCCAGCAGTTCTATGGGGCCCTCCGGGGAGCTGTTTTTT. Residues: CASSSMGPSGELFF.

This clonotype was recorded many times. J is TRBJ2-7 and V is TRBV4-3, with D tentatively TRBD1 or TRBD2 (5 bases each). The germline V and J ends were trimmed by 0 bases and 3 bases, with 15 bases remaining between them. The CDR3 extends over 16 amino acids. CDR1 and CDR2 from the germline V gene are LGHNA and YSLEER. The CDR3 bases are TGCGCCAGCAGCCAAGATAGCAGGGAGAGAATCTACGAGCAGTACTTC. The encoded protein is CASSQDSRERIYEQYF.

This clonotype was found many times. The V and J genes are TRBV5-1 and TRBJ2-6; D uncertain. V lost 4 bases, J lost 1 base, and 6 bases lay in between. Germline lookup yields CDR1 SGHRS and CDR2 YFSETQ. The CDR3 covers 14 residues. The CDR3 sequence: CASSQRSGANVLTF. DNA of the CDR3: TGCGCCAGCAGCCAGAGGTCTGGGGCCAACGTCCTGACTTTC.

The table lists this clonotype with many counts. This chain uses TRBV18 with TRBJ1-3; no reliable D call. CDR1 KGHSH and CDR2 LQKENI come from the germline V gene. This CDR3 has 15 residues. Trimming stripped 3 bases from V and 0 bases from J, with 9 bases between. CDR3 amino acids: CASSPYWSSGNTIYF. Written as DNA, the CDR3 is TGTGCCAGCTCACCTTATTGGAGCTCTGGAAACACCATATATTTT. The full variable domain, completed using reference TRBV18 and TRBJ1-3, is NAGVMQNPRHLVRRRGQEARLRCSPMKGHSHVYWYRQLPEEGLKFMVYLQKENIIDESGMPKERFSAEFPKEGPSILRIQQVVRGDSAAYFCASSPYWSSGNTIYFGEGSWLTVV.

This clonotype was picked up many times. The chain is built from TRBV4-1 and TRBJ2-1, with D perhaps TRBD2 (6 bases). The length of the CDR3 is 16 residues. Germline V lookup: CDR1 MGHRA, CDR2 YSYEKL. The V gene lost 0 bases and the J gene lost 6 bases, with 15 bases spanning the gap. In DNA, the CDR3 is TGCGCCAGCAGCCAAGAGCCAAGACTAGTCCCCAATGAGCAGTTCTTC. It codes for CASSQEPRLVPNEQFF.

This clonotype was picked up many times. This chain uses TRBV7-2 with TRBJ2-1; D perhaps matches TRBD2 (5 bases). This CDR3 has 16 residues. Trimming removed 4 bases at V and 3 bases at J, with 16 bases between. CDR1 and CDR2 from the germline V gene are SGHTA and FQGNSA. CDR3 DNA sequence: TGTGCCAGCAGCTCGGGTGGGAGCAAATTCTACAATGAGCAGTTCTTC. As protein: CASSSGGSKFYNEQFF.

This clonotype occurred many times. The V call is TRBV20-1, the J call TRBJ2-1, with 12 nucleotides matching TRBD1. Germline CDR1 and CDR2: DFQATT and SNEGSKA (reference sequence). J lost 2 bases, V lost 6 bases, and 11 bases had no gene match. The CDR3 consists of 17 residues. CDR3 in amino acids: CSAPGTGGFPTYNEQFF. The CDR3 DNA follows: TGCAGTGCGCCAGGGACAGGGGGCTTCCCTACCTACAATGAGCAGTTCTTC.

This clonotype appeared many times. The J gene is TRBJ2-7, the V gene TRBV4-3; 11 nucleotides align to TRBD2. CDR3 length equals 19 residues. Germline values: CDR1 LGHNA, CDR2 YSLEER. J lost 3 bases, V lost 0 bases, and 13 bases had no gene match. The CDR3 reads CASSQEGGPATSGNYEQYF. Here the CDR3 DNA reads TGCGCCAGCAGCCAAGAAGGGGGCCCAGCGACTAGCGGGAACTACGAGCAGTACTTC.

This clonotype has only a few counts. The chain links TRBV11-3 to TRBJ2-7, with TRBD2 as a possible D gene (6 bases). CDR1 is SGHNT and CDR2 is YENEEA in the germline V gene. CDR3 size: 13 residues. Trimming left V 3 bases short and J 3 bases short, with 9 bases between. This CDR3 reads CASSFGGLYEQYF. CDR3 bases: TGTGCCAGCAGCTTCGGGGGTCTCTACGAGCAGTACTTC.

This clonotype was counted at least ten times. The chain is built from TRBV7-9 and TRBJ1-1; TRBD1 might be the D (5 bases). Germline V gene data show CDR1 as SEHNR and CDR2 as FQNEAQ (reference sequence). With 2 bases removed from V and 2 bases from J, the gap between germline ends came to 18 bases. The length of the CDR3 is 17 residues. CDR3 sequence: CASSLNRWGSKNTEAFF. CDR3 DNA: TGTGCCAGCAGCTTAAACAGGTGGGGGTCAAAAAACACTGAAGCTTTCTTT.

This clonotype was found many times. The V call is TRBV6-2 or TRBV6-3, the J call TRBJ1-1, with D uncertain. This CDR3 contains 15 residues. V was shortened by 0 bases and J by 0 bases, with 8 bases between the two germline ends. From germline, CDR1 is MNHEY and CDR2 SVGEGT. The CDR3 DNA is TGTGCCAGCAGTTACTCGATATTCCTGAACACTGAAGCTTTCTTT. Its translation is CASSYSIFLNTEAFF.

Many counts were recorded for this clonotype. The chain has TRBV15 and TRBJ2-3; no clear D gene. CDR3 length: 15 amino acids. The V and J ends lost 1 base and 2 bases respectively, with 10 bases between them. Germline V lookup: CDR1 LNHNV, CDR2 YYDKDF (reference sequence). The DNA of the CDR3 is TGTGCCACCAGCAGAGTTATTACAGTCACAGATACGCAGTATTTT. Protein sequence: CATSRVITVTDTQYF.

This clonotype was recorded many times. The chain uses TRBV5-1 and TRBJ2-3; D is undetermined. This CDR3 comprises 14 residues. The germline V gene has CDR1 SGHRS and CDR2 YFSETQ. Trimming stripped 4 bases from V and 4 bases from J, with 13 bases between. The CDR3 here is CASSPVTRADTQYF. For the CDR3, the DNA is TGCGCCAGCAGCCCTGTAACCCGGGCAGATACGCAGTATTTT.

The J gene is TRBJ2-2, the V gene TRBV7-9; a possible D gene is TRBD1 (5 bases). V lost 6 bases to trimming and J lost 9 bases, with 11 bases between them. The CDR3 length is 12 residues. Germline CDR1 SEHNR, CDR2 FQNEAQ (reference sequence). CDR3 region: CASSPKGRELFF. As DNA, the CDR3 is TGTGCCAGCAGTCCGAAGGGGCGGGAGCTGTTTTTT.

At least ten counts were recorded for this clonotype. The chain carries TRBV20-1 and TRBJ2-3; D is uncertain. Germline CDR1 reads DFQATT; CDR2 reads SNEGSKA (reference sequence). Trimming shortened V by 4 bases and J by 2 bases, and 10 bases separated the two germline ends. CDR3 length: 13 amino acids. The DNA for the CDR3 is TGCAGTGCTATCCGGCTAGACACAGATACGCAGTATTTT. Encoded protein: CSAIRLDTDTQYF.

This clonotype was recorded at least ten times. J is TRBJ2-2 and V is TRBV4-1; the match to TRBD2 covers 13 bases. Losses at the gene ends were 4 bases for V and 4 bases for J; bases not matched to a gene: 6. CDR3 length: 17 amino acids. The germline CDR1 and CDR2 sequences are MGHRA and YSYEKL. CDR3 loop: CASSPRTSGRFTGELFF. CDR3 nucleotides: TGCGCCAGCAGCCCACGGACTAGCGGGAGATTCACCGGGGAGCTGTTTTTT.

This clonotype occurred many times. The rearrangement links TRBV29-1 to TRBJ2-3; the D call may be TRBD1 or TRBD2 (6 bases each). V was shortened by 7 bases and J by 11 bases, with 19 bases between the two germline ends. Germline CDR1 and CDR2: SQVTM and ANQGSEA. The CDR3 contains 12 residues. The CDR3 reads CSAADGGPGQYF. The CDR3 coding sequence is TGCAGCGCCGCGGATGGGGGGCCGGGGCAGTATTTT.

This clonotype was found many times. CDR3 sequence (DNA): TGTGCCAGCAGCCAACAGGCGACAACGCAGTATTTT. Its translation: CASSQQATTQYF. This chain joins TRBV3-1 and TRBJ2-3; D ambiguous. CDR1 LGHDT and CDR2 YNNKEL come from the germline V gene (reference sequence). V lost 2 bases and J 9 bases, leaving 9 bases between the germline ends. This CDR3 has 12 amino acids.

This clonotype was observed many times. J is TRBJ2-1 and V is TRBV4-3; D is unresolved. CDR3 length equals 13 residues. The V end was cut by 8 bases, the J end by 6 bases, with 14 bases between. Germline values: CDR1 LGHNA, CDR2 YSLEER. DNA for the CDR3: TGCGCCAGCGGGTCCAAACTTGGCAATGAGCAGTTCTTC. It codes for CASGSKLGNEQFF.

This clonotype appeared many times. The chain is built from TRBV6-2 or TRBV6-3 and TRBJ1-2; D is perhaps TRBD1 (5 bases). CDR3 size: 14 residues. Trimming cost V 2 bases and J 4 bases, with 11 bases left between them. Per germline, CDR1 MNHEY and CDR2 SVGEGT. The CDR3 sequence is CASSYRNQGYGYTF. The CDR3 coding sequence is TGTGCCAGCAGTTACAGAAATCAGGGCTATGGCTACACCTTC.

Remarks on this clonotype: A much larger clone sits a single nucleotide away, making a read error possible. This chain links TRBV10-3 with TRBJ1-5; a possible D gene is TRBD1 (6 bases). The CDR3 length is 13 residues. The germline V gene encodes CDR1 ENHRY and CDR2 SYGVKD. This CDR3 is CASGEQGHQPQHF. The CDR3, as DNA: TGTGCTTCGGGGGAACAGGGACATCAGCCCCAGCATTTT.

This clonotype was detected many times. CDR3 sequence (DNA): TGCAGTGCTAGAGTGCCAGGGGGTACTGAAGCTTTCTTT. It yields the protein CSARVPGGTEAFF. V gene TRBV20-1 combines with J gene TRBJ1-1; TRBD1 matches at 7 bases. With 1 base clipped from V and 5 bases from J, the junction kept 4 bases outside the gene matches. This CDR3 has 13 amino acids. Germline assignment: CDR1 DFQATT and CDR2 SNEGSKA (reference sequence).

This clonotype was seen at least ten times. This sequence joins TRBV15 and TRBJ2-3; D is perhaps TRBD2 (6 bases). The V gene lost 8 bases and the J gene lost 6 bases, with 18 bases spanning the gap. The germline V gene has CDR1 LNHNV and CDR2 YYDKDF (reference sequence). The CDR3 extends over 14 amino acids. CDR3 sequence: CATAAGRDSDTQYF. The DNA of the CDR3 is TGTGCCACCGCAGCGGGCAGGGATTCGGATACGCAGTATTTT.

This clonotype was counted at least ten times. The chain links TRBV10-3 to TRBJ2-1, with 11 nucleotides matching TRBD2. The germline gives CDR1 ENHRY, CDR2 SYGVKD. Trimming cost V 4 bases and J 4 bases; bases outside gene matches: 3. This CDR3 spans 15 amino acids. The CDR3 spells CAISATSGEYNEQFF. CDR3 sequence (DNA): TGTGCCATCAGTGCGACTAGCGGGGAGTACAATGAGCAGTTCTTC.

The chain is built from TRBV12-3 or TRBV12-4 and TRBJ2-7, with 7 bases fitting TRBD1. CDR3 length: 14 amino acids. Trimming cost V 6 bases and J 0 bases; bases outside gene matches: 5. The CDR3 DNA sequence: TGTGCCAGCAGGACAGGGATGAGCTCCTACGAGCAGTACTTC. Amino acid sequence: CASRTGMSSYEQYF.

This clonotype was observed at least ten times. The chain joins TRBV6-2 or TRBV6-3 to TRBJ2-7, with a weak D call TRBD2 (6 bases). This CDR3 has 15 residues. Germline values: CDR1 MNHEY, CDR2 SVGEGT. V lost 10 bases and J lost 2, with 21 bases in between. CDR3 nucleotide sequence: TGTGCCACCTCCCGGGGGAAGACAGAGACCTACGAGCAGTACTTC. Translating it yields CATSRGKTETYEQYF.

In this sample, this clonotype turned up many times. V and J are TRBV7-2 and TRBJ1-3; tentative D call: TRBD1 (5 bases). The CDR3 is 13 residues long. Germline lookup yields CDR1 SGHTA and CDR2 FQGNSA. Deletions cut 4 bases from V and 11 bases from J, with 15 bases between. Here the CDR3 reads CASSSPNRSPIYF. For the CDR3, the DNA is TGTGCCAGCAGCTCTCCAAACAGGTCCCCCATATATTTT. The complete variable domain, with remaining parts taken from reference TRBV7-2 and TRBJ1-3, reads GAGVSQSPSNKVTEKGKDVELRCDPISGHTALYWYRQSLGQGLEFLIYFQGNSAPDKSGLPSDRFSAERTGGSVSTLTIQRTQQEDSAVYLCASSSPNRSPIYFGEGSWLTVV.

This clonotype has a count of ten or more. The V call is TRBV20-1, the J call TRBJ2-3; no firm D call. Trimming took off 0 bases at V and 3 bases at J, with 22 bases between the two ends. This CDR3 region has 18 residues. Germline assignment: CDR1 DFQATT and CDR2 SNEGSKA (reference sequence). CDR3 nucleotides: TGCAGTGCTAGAGATAGGTCTTTTTCCCGCGGAGAAACAGATACGCAGTATTTT. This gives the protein CSARDRSFSRGETDTQYF.